This T cell receptor (beta chain) was sequenced for a study of T cells in localized non-small cell lung cancer. Sequenced by immunoSEQ multiplex PCR; TCRdb stores in-frame clones only, minus some. This table has approximately 32,000 clones, roughly four fifths appearing once. In the case of this clone: The antigen remains unidentified.

The study's findings and limits: Turning up in adjacent lung were a median roughly 59 of the top 100 tumor clones.

Germline values: CDR1 LGHNT, CDR2 FRNRAP. Trimming cost V 1 base and J 8 bases; bases outside gene matches: 7. This CDR3 is 15 amino acids long. J is TRBJ2-1 and V is TRBV12-5; 8 nucleotides agree with TRBD2. The sample was peripheral blood, taken before any cancer treatment. The TCR originated in a male donor older than 55 with stage III squamous cell lung carcinoma. The chain's CDR3 is CASGLAGGPRHEQFF. In DNA, the CDR3 is TGTGCTAGTGGTTTGGCGGGAGGGCCACGGCATGAGCAGTTCTTC. Full variable domain (rest looked up from reference TRBV12-5 and TRBJ2-1): DARVTQTPRHKVTEMGQEVTMRCQPILGHNTVFWYRQTMMQGLELLAYFRNRAPLDDSGMPKDRFSAEMPDATLATLKIQPSEPRDSAVYFCASGLAGGPRHEQFFGPGTRLTVL.